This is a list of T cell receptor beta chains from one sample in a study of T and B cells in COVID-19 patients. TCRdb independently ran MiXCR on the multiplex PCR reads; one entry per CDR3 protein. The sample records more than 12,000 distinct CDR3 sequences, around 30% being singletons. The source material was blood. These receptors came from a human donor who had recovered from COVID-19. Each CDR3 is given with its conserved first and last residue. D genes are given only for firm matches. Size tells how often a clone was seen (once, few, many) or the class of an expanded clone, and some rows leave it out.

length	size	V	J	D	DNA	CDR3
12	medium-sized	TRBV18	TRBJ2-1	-	TGTGCCAGCTCACCAGGAGGAGATGAGCAGTTCTTC	CASSPGGDEQFF
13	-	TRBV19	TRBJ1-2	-	TGTGCCAGTAGTATTGGGGGGAAGAATGGCTACACCTTC	CASSIGGKNGYTF
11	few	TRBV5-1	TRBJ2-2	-	TGCGCCAGCAGCTTGGAACGGGAGCTGTTTTTT	CASSLERELFF
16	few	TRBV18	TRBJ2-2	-	TGTGCCAGCTCAAGGGCGGGCCAGGGCAGGACCGGGGAGCTGTTTTTT	CASSRAGQGRTGELFF
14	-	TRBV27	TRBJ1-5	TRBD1	TGTGCCAGCAGTTACCAGGGGGTTGATCAGCCCCAGCATTTT	CASSYQGVDQPQHF
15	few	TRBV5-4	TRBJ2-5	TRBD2	TGTGCCAGCAGCTTGGTTAGCGGGAGAGGAGAGACCCAGTACTTC	CASSLVSGRGETQYF
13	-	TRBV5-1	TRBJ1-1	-	TGCGCCAGCAGCTTGGCGGGAGACACTGAAGCTTTCTTT	CASSLAGDTEAFF
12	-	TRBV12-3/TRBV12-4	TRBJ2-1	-	TGTGCCAGCAGGTCAAATACAAATGAGCAGTTCTTC	CASRSNTNEQFF
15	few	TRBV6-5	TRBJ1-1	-	TGTGCCAGCAGTGAAGACGGACAGCTCAACACTGAAGCTTTCTTT	CASSEDGQLNTEAFF
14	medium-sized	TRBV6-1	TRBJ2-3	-	TGTGCCAGCAGTCTCCTCTTAGGCACAGATACGCAGTATTTT	CASSLLLGTDTQYF
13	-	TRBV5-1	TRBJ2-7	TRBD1	TGCGCCAGCAGCACCTGGACAGGGGCCGAGCAGTACTTC	CASSTWTGAEQYF
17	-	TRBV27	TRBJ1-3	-	TGTGCCAGCAGTTTATCTAGGCCCACAGGGTCAGGAAACACCATATATTTT	CASSLSRPTGSGNTIYF
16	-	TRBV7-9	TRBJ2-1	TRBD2	TGTGCCAGCAGCTTACCGCTAGCGGGAGCTGTCGATGAGCAGTTCTTC	CASSLPLAGAVDEQFF
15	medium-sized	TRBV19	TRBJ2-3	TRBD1	TGTGCCAGTAGTATAGGGCACAGGGGAACAGATACGCAGTATTTT	CASSIGHRGTDTQYF
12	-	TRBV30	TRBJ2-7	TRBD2	TGTGCCTCGGGGCCGGGGGGCTACGAGCAGTACTTC	CASGPGGYEQYF
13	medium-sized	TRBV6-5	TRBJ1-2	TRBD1	TGTGCCAGCAGTTGGACAGGGGCCGATGGCTACACCTTC	CASSWTGADGYTF
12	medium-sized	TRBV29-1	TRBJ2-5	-	TGCAGCTTTGGAAGGGTTGCAGAGACCCAGTACTTC	CSFGRVAETQYF
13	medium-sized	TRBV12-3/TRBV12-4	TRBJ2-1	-	TGTGCCAGCAGTTTACTAGCGAACAATGAGCAGTTCTTC	CASSLLANNEQFF
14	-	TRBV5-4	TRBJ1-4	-	TGTGCCAGCAGGGGGGCCCCAACTAATGAAAAACTGTTTTTT	CASRGAPTNEKLFF
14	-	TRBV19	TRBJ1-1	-	TGTGCCAGTACCCAACGGGGGGCAAAGAGTGAAGCTTTCTTT	CASTQRGAKSEAFF
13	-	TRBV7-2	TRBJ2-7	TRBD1	TGTGCCAGCAGCCTCCGGACAGGGTACGAGCAGTACTTC	CASSLRTGYEQYF
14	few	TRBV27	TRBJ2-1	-	TGTGCCAGCAGTCTCTACGGACATTACAATGAGCAGTTCTTC	CASSLYGHYNEQFF
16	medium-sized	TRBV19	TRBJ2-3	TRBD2	TGTGCCAGTAAACTAGCGGGAGGGCCGGGGGTGGATACGCAGTATTTT	CASKLAGGPGVDTQYF
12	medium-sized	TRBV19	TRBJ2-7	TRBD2	TGTGCCAGTAGTAGCGGGAGGGGCGAGCAGTACTTC	CASSSGRGEQYF
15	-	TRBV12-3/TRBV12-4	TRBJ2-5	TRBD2	TGTGCCAGCAGTCTTAGCGGGGGGGCCGGCGAGACCCAGTACTTC	CASSLSGGAGETQYF
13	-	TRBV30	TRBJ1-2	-	TGTGCCTGGAGTGCCATCGGGGGGACTGGCTACACCTTC	CAWSAIGGTGYTF
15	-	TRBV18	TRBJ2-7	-	TGTGCCAGCTCCCGAGGGCTCCTTGGGACATACGAGCAGTACTTC	CASSRGLLGTYEQYF
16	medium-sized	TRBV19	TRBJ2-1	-	TGTGCCAGTACCCAAACGGGACAACTTTACTACAATGAGCAGTTCTTC	CASTQTGQLYYNEQFF
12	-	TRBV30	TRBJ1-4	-	TGTGCCTGGACGGATCTGAATGAAAAACTGTTTTTT	CAWTDLNEKLFF
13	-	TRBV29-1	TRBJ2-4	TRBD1	TGCAGCGTCGCTGACCGGGACAGGGGCATTCAGTACTTC	CSVADRDRGIQYF
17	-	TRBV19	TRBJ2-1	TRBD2	TGTGCCAGTAGTATTTTAGCGGGAGGGCGCTCCTACAATGAGCAGTTCTTC	CASSILAGGRSYNEQFF
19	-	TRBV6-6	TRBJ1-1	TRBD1	TGTGCCAGCAGTTATTCGGCGAGCCGGGACAGCTTCCTGAACACTGAAGCTTTCTTT	CASSYSASRDSFLNTEAFF
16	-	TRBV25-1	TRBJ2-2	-	TGTGCCAGCAGTGCCCCAGGACAGACACGAACCGGGGAGCTGTTTTTT	CASSAPGQTRTGELFF
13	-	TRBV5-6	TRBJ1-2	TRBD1	TGTGCCAGCAGCTCCCGGACAGGCCAGCTATACACCTTC	CASSSRTGQLYTF
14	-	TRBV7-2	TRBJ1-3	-	TGTGCCAGCAGCCGGGGGGGAAATTCGGACACCATATATTTT	CASSRGGNSDTIYF
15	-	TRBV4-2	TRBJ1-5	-	TGTGCCAGCAGCGAAAGGGAGAATAGCAATCAGCCCCAGCATTTT	CASSERENSNQPQHF
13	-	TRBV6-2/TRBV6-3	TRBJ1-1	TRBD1	TGTGCCAGCAGTCCCACGAGGACAGGTGCGACTTTCTTT	CASSPTRTGATFF